This TCR beta chain was sequenced for a study of control samples from healthy donors and cancer patients. The germline CDR1 and CDR2 sequences are SGHRS and YFSETQ. CDR3 length: 14 amino acids. V lost 7 bases, J lost 8 bases, and 16 bases lay in between. The protocol was immunoSEQ multiplex PCR, while the TCRdb copy is restricted to in-frame clones and leaves out a portion. The repertoire consists of around 70,000 clones, with under 85% occurring once and the leading ten covering more than 15%. The sequence was obtained from a man between 60 and 70 years old in good health. The material sequenced was blood. The chain couples TRBV5-1 to TRBJ1-6, with a possible D match to TRBD1 (5 bases). CDR3 in DNA: TGCGCCAGCCGCCGGGGGGTGGAGGATTCACCCCTCCACTTT. It codes for CASRRGVEDSPLHF. Full variable domain (rest looked up from reference TRBV5-1 and TRBJ1-6): KAGVTQTPRYLIKTRGQQVTLSCSPISGHRSVSWYQQTPGQGLQFLFEYFSETQRNKGNFPGRFSGRQFSNSRSEMNVSTLELGDSALYLCASRRGVEDSPLHFGNGTRLTVT.